This paragraph reports one TCR beta chain. The data stem from a study of blood T cell repertoires in COVID-19. Study-wide context: The study drew acute and convalescent COVID-19 samples from the United States, Italy and Spain. T cells, B-cell-depleted T cells, or PBMCs provided the cDNA or gDNA that served as material.

Per the original methods: Reference gene primer amplification in the assay estimated nucleated cell counts. The repertoire was sequenced with immunoSEQ multiplex PCR; TCRdb's copy has only in-frame clones and lacks some. Clone size and the V and J calls come from that table; the DNA yielded D and trimming. In the table there are hundreds of thousands of clones, 80% to 90% of which are singletons. This CDR3 has 13 residues. The ends were cut back, 8 bases at V and 10 bases at J, with 15 bases in the middle. CDR1 MDHEN and CDR2 SYDVKM come from the germline V gene. The TCR sequence derives from a woman aged 50 to 60 with acute or convalescent COVID-19. The V gene is TRBV28, the J gene TRBJ1-6, with D possibly matching TRBD1 (5 bases). The material sequenced was peripheral blood. In nucleotides, the CDR3 is TGTGCCAGCCGGGTGGACCAGGGCTCACCCCTCCACTTT. This sequence encodes CASRVDQGSPLHF.